A single sample is the source of the 5 T cell receptor beta chains below, sequenced in a study of T cells in Graves' hyperthyroidism and ophthalmopathy. There were TCR beta CDR3 regions amplified from RNA transcripts. TCR CDR3 regions were first amplified by RT-PCR with HTBI primers. TCRdb passed the multiplex PCR reads through MiXCR, listing each CDR3 protein once. The table shows about 500,000 distinct CDR3 sequences, with around 15% occurring only once. The specimen sequenced was blood. These receptors were taken from a woman younger than 30 with Graves' hyperthyroidism.

As DNA, the CDR3 is TGTGCCAGCAGTTACTCCCACCCGAATCAGCCCCAGCATTTT. Protein product: CASSYSHPNQPQHF. J is TRBJ1-5 and V is TRBV6-5, with D unresolved. Germline V gene data show CDR1 as MNHEY and CDR2 as SVGAGI. Trimming pared 0 bases from V and 4 bases from J, leaving 7 bases between. This CDR3 is built from 14 residues.

The rearrangement links TRBV11-2 to TRBJ1-6, with D perhaps matching TRBD1 (6 bases). CDR1 and CDR2 from the germline V gene are SGHAT and FQNNGV. The CDR3 covers 17 residues. The V end was cut by 5 bases, the J end by 6 bases, with 20 bases between. CDR3 amino acids: CASSRYEAGAGNSPLHF. CDR3 nucleotides: TGTGCCAGCAGCCGATACGAAGCGGGGGCAGGTAATTCACCCCTCCACTTT. Filled out from reference TRBV11-2 and TRBJ1-6, the complete variable domain reads EAGVAQSPRYKIIEKRQSVAFWCNPISGHATLYWYQQILGQGPKLLIQFQNNGVVDDSQLPKDRFSAERLKGVDSTLKIQPAKLEDSAVYLCASSRYEAGAGNSPLHFGNGTRLTVT.

This clonotype appeared a few times. The chain joins TRBV14 to TRBJ2-1, with D tentatively TRBD2 (6 bases). The CDR3 spans 16 residues. With 2 bases removed from V and 2 bases from J, the gap between germline ends came to 13 bases. The germline gives CDR1 SGHDN, CDR2 FVKESK. CDR3 sequence: CASSQPGQRAYNEQFF. The DNA for the CDR3 is TGTGCCAGCAGCCAACCAGGCCAGCGGGCCTACAATGAGCAGTTCTTC.

This clonotype was detected ten times or more. This chain uses TRBV30 with TRBJ2-1, with 14 nucleotides matching TRBD2. This CDR3 spans 17 amino acids. Germline V gene data show CDR1 as GTSNPN and CDR2 as SVGIG (reference sequence). With V trimmed by 2 bases and J by 3 bases, 6 bases remained unmatched. The CDR3 region has the DNA TGTGCCTGGAGTCAGGGACTAGCGGGAGAGATCTACAATGAGCAGTTCTTC. Protein product: CAWSQGLAGEIYNEQFF.

The table lists this clonotype with a count of one. A much larger clone lies one base from this, so it may be a read error. V usage is TRBV11-2 and J usage is TRBJ2-7; no clear D gene. Trimming pared 5 bases from V and 5 bases from J, leaving 16 bases between. The V gene's germline CDR1 is SGHAT and CDR2 FQNNGV. The CDR3 has 14 amino acids. Written as DNA, the CDR3 is TGTGCCAGCAGCGTAGTTTTAGGGAAGGACGAGCAGTACTTC. Translated, it gives CASSVVLGKDEQYF.